Listed below are T cell receptor beta chains from one sample, sequenced in a study of T-cell reconstitution after alpha-beta-depleted transplantation in children. A single record per CDR3 protein comes from TCRdb applying MiXCR to the PCR reads. There are about 580,000 distinct CDR3 sequences in the sample; roughly 24% occur only once, and 13% to 15% lies in the top ten. This material consisted of PBMCs, mostly from graft donor cells, taken 360 days after TCRalphabeta/CD19-depleted stem cell transplant. The source is a boy less than two years old who had a stem cell transplant for acute myeloid leukemia, so the T cells may come from the graft donor. CDR3s include the opening cysteine and the closing phenylalanine or tryptophan. D genes are given only for firm matches. Size is omitted from some rows. Given values are once, few, many or a class for expanded clones.

D gene	V gene	clone size	J gene	CDR3 DNA	CDR3 protein
TRBD1	TRBV10-3	few	TRBJ1-4	TGTGCCATCTCCGGGACAGGGGGAAAAGAAAAACTGTTTTTT	CAISGTGGKEKLFF
.	TRBV9	few	TRBJ2-3	TGTGCCAGCAGCGCCGTACTAGGCGGCACAGATACGCAGTATTTT	CASSAVLGGTDTQYF
TRBD2	TRBV7-3	few	TRBJ2-5	TGTGCCAGCAGCTTATTCAGCGGGGGTTACCAAGAGACCCAGTACTTC	CASSLFSGGYQETQYF
.	TRBV7-2	.	TRBJ2-4	TGTGCCAGCAGCGCCAGAACTAGTATCGCGACCAAAAACATTCAGTACTTC	CASSARTSIATKNIQYF
TRBD2	TRBV12-3/TRBV12-4	many	TRBJ2-7	TGTGCCAGCAGTTCCTGGGGGGGTCAGAGCTCCTACGAGCAGTACTTC	CASSSWGGQSSYEQYF
.	TRBV12-3/TRBV12-4	.	TRBJ1-3	TGTGCCAGCAGTCCCCCCGTGAGCTCTGGAAACACCATATATTTT	CASSPPVSSGNTIYF
TRBD2	TRBV27	.	TRBJ2-1	TGTGCCAGCAGTTTCAACTTAGGACTAGCGGTTTTTAATGAGCAGTTCTTC	CASSFNLGLAVFNEQFF
.	TRBV4-2	.	TRBJ1-1	TGTGCCAGCAGCCCCTCGGGAAAGAACACTGAAGCTTTCTTT	CASSPSGKNTEAFF
.	TRBV20-1	many	TRBJ2-1	TGCAGTGCTAGACTGGTGTTGGGCCCAGGATTAAACAATGAGCAGTTCTTC	CSARLVLGPGLNNEQFF
.	TRBV18	.	TRBJ2-5	TGTGCCAGCTCACCACCGGACGGAATCCAAGAGACCCAGTACTTC	CASSPPDGIQETQYF
.	TRBV4-3	.	TRBJ1-2	TGCGCCAGCAGCCAAGATTTCTGGGAAGAGGATGGCTACACCTTC	CASSQDFWEEDGYTF
.	TRBV20-1	.	TRBJ1-6	TGCAGTGCTAGAGGACAGAGCTCCTATAATTCACCCCTCCACTTT	CSARGQSSYNSPLHF
.	TRBV5-1	many	TRBJ2-1	TGCGCCAGCAGCTTGGCCGGTCATGAGCAGTTCTTC	CASSLAGHEQFF
.	TRBV12-3/TRBV12-4	many	TRBJ2-2	TGTGCCAGCAGTTCCAACCCCTTTTATGGCGGGGAGCTGTTTTTT	CASSSNPFYGGELFF
.	TRBV12-3/TRBV12-4	.	TRBJ1-6	TGTGCCAGCAGTTTATGGCGGAATAGTTCACCCCTCCACTTT	CASSLWRNSSPLHF
.	TRBV7-3	.	TRBJ1-4	TGTGCCAGCAGCTTAAGGGAAACGGACAGTGTAGCTAATGAAAAACTGTTTTTT	CASSLRETDSVANEKLFF
.	TRBV29-1	.	TRBJ1-2	TGCAGCGTTGAAGGAGGAAGTCAGCGCTATGGCTACACCTTC	CSVEGGSQRYGYTF
.	TRBV2	many	TRBJ1-5	TGTGCCACCGGCAGGGGTCAGCCCCAGCATTTT	CATGRGQPQHF
.	TRBV6-1	few	TRBJ2-2	TGTGCCAGCAGTCCAGATAGCACCGGGGAGCTGTTTTTT	CASSPDSTGELFF
TRBD2	TRBV6-2/TRBV6-3	.	TRBJ2-7	TGTGCCAGCAGTTACCTAGCGGGCACCTCCTACGAGCAGTACTTC	CASSYLAGTSYEQYF
TRBD1	TRBV10-1	.	TRBJ2-3	TGCGCCAGCAACCTGGACAGGGGTACAGATACGCAGTATTTT	CASNLDRGTDTQYF
TRBD2	TRBV10-3	.	TRBJ2-1	TGTGCCATCAGTGAGCGGGGGGGCCAGGGGCAGTTCTTC	CAISERGGQGQFF
.	TRBV29-1	many	TRBJ2-1	TGCAGCGTTGAAGTAACGGGACTCTACAATGAGCAGTTCTTC	CSVEVTGLYNEQFF
.	TRBV4-2	.	TRBJ2-3	TGTGCCAGCAGCCAAGAGCGAGGGACGAGTCTTAGCACAGATACGCAGTATTTT	CASSQERGTSLSTDTQYF
.	TRBV10-3	.	TRBJ2-1	TGTGCCATCAGTGACCCAGGGGGGGCGATCAATGAGCAGTTCTTC	CAISDPGGAINEQFF